This T cell receptor (beta chain) was sequenced in a study of blood T cell repertoires in COVID-19. Study as a whole: Spain, Italy and the United States supplied samples that represented acute and convalescent COVID-19. Sources were T cells, B-cell-depleted T cells, or PBMCs; the material itself was cDNA or gDNA.

In the original workflow: Amplification of reference gene primers provided the estimated nucleated cell counts. The assay was immunoSEQ multiplex PCR, and TCRdb's table has in-frame clones only and misses some. V and J calls and clone size are as listed in that table; D and trimming were resolved from the DNA. The table includes about 400,000 clones, more than 75% detected once. The CDR3 totals 13 residues. Looked up from germline, CDR1 is SNHLY and CDR2 is FYNNEI. Trimming left V 9 bases short and J 0 bases short, with 9 bases between. This receptor was taken from a human donor in a cohort sampled during active COVID-19. The chain links TRBV2 to TRBJ1-3; D is possibly TRBD1 (6 bases). What was sequenced was peripheral blood. CDR3 protein: CARRTASGNTIYF. The CDR3 DNA is TGTGCCAGACGGACAGCCTCTGGAAACACCATATATTTT. Supplemented by reference TRBV2 and TRBJ1-3, the full variable domain reads EPEVTQTPSHQVTQMGQEVILRCVPISNHLYFYWYRQILGQKVEFLVSFYNNEISEKSEIFDDQFSVERPDGSNFTLKIRSTKLEDSAMYFCARRTASGNTIYFGEGSWLTVV.